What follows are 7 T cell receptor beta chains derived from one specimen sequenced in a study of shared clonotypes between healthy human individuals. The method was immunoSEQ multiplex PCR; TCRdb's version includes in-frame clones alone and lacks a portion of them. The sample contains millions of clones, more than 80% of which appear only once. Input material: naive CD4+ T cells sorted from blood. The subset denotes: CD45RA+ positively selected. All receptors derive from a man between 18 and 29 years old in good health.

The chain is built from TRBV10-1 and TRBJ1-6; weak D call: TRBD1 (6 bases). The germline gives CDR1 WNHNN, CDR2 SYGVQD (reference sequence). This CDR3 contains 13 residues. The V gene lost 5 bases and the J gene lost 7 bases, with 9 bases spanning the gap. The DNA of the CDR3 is TGCGCCAGCAGTCAGGACAGCAATTCACCCCTCCACTTT. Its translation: CASSQDSNSPLHF.

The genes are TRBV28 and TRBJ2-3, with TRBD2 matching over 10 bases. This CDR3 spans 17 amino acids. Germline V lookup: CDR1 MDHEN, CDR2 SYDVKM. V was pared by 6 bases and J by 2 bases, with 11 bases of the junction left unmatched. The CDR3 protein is CASRAPSGGPYTDTQYF. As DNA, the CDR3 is TGTGCCAGCAGGGCACCTAGCGGGGGCCCTTACACAGATACGCAGTATTTT.

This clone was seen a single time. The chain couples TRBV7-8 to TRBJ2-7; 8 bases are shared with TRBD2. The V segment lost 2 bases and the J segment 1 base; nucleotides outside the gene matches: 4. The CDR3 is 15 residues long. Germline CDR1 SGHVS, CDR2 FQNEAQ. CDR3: CASSLSGTSSYEQYF. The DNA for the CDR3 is TGTGCCAGCAGCTTATCCGGGACTAGTTCCTACGAGCAGTACTTC.

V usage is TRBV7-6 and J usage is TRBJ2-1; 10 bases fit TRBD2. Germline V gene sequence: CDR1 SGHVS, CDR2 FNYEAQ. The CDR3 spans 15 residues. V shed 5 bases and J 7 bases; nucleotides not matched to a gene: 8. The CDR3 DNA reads TGTGCCAGCAGCCTATTAGCGGGGGGCCGGAATGAGCAGTTCTTC. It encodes CASSLLAGGRNEQFF.

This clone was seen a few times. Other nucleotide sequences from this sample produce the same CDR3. CDR3 protein: CASSSGTVNEKLFF. The CDR3, as DNA: TGCGCCAGCAGCTCCGGGACGGTCAATGAAAAACTGTTTTTT. The chain links TRBV5-1 to TRBJ1-4, with D maybe TRBD1 (5 bases). The CDR3 loop spans 14 amino acids. Germline CDR1 is SGHRS and CDR2 is YFSETQ. Trimming left V 3 bases short and J 5 bases short, with 11 bases between. The whole variable domain, remainder taken from reference TRBV5-1 and TRBJ1-4, is KAGVTQTPRYLIKTRGQQVTLSCSPISGHRSVSWYQQTPGQGLQFLFEYFSETQRNKGNFPGRFSGRQFSNSRSEMNVSTLELGDSALYLCASSSGTVNEKLFFGSGTQLSVL.

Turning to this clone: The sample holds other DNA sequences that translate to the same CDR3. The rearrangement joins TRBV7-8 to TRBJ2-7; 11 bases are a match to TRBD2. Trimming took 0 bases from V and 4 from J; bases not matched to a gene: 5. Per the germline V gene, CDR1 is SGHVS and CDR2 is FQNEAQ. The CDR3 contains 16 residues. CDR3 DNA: TGTGCCAGCAGCTTAGCTGTAGCGGGAGGGCCTTACGAGCAGTACTTC. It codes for CASSLAVAGGPYEQYF.

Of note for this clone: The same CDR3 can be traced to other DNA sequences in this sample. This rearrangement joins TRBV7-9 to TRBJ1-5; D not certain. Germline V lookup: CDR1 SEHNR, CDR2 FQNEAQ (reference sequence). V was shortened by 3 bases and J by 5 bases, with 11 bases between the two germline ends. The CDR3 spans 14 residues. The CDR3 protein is CASSLTEKDQPQHF. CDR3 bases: TGTGCCAGCAGCTTGACGGAGAAGGATCAGCCCCAGCATTTT.